A single sample is the source of the 30 T cell receptor beta chains below, sequenced in a study of HIV-infected patients and healthy controls. cDNA was made from 500 ng RNA using alpha and beta constant primers. Using multiplexing indices, alpha and beta chain libraries were generated apart by chain-specific third strand synthesis. Each CDR3 protein is one row after TCRdb ran MiXCR on the 5' RACE reads. The sample has fewer than 4,500 distinct CDR3 sequences, about an eighth seen once. All unsorted peripheral T cells were captured because whole blood was used without fractionation. This sample comprised blood, obtained before antiretroviral therapy. The receptors come from an adult with HIV infection.

In this sample, this clonotype is medium-sized (0.01 to 0.1%). The chain combines TRBV6-1 with TRBJ2-5; no definite D call. Trimming removed 2 bases at V and 2 bases at J, with 9 bases between. This CDR3 is built from 14 residues. Germline V gene sequence: CDR1 MNHNS, CDR2 SASEGT. CDR3 sequence: CASSEINSQETQYF. The DNA for the CDR3 is TGTGCCAGCAGTGAAATAAACAGTCAAGAGACCCAGTACTTC.

This clonotype is labeled medium-sized (0.01 to 0.1%). The chain carries TRBV30 and TRBJ1-2, with TRBD1 matching over 10 bases. The ends lost 5 bases at V and 2 bases at J; junction bases unmatched: 2. CDR3 length: 13 amino acids. Germline-derived CDR1 and CDR2 are GTSNPN and SVGIG (reference sequence). The CDR3 DNA reads as TGTGCCTGGGGGACAGGGGCGAACTATGGCTACACCTTC. Its protein is CAWGTGANYGYTF.

This clonotype was observed at least ten times. The chain carries TRBV7-2 and TRBJ2-5; 14 nucleotides line up with TRBD2. V shed 3 bases, J shed 4 bases, and the junction held 10 bases outside the gene matches. Germline loops: CDR1 SGHTA, CDR2 FQGNSA. There are 18 residues in the CDR3. As DNA, the CDR3 is TGTGCCAGCAGCTTGGAAGGACTAGCGGGGGGCAAGGGAGAGACCCAGTACTTC. This translates into CASSLEGLAGGKGETQYF.

By share of the sample, this clonotype is large. V and J are TRBV6-1 and TRBJ2-6; TRBD1 aligns across 11 bases. Per the germline V gene, CDR1 is MNHNS and CDR2 is SASEGT. The trim removed 3 bases at V and 1 base at J, leaving 5 bases unmatched. CDR3 length equals 18 residues. In DNA, the CDR3 is TGTGCCAGCAGTGAGGGCGGACAGGGGGCATCTGGGGCCAACGTCCTGACTTTC. Amino acid sequence: CASSEGGQGASGANVLTF.

Judged by abundance, this clonotype is medium-sized. The rearrangement uses TRBV10-1 and TRBJ2-3; 9 nucleotides match TRBD2. The V gene end was trimmed by 0 bases and the J gene end by 2 bases; junction bases not matched to a gene: 6. CDR3 length: 17 residues. The germline V gene encodes CDR1 WNHNN and CDR2 SYGVQD (reference sequence). The CDR3: CASSESLVAGVTDTQYF. CDR3 nucleotide sequence: TGCGCCAGCAGTGAGTCGTTAGTAGCGGGGGTCACAGATACGCAGTATTTT.

Within the sample, this clonotype is medium-sized (0.01 to 0.1%). J is TRBJ2-7 and V is TRBV14; no firm D call. Deletions cut 1 base from V and 6 bases from J, with 13 bases between. Germline V gives CDR1 SGHDN, CDR2 FVKESK. This CDR3 region has 14 residues. The CDR3 region is CASSQVGRNGEQYF. The CDR3 coding sequence is TGTGCCAGCAGCCAAGTGGGCAGGAATGGCGAGCAGTACTTC.

This clonotype is medium-sized. This chain joins TRBV21-1 and TRBJ2-7; the table's D call, TRBD2, was not checked against the DNA. TRBV21-1 is a listed pseudogene. CDR3 length equals 16 residues. The CDR3 bases are TGTGCCAGCAGCGAATATACTAGCGGGAGCTCCTACGAGCAGTACTTC. It encodes CASSEYTSGSSYEQYF.

This clonotype qualifies as medium-sized. The chain couples TRBV2 to TRBJ1-4, with D uncertain. This CDR3 has 14 residues. V lost 7 bases and J lost 6, with 15 bases in between. Germline CDR1 is SNHLY and CDR2 is FYNNEI. The CDR3 coding sequence is TGTGCCAGCAATGTGGAGGGATCGGATGAAAAACTGTTTTTT. It codes for CASNVEGSDEKLFF.

This clonotype was seen repeatedly, ten times or more. This may stem from a read error, because a much larger clone lies one nucleotide away. This chain links TRBV29-1 with TRBJ1-4, with D hard to call. The CDR3 extends over 14 amino acids. Germline lookup yields CDR1 SQVTM and CDR2 ANQGSEA. The DNA of the CDR3 is TGCAGAGTTGTGGTTTCCATGCTCGGTGAAAAACTGTTTTTT. Translated, it gives CRVVVSMLGEKLFF. Based on the CDR3 plus reference TRBV29-1 and TRBJ1-4, the full variable domain is SAVISQKPSRDICQRGTSLTIQCQVDSQVTMMFWYRQQPGQSLTLIATANQGSEATYESGFVIDKFPISRPNLTFSTLTVSNMSPEDSSIYLCRVVVSMLGEKLFFGSGTQLSVL.

This clonotype ranks as medium-sized. The chain recombines TRBV12-3 or TRBV12-4 with TRBJ2-5; 8 positions agree with TRBD1. The CDR3 has 17 residues. J gave up 4 bases and V 2 bases, and 12 bases lay outside the gene matches. CDR3 amino acids: CASSLPQGAGIPETQYF. The CDR3 nucleotides are TGTGCCAGCAGTTTACCCCAGGGGGCCGGAATCCCAGAGACCCAGTACTTC.

Judged by abundance, this clonotype is medium-sized (0.01 to 0.1%). The chain has TRBV11-3 and TRBJ1-1; tentatively, D is TRBD1 (5 bases). CDR3 length equals 13 residues. V lost 5 bases to trimming and J lost 5 bases, with 12 bases between them. The germline CDR1 and CDR2 sequences are SGHNT and YENEEA. The CDR3 spells CASSARRETEAFF. The CDR3 DNA follows: TGTGCCAGCAGCGCCCGCAGGGAGACTGAAGCTTTCTTT.

This clonotype was counted between two and nine times. This could be a read error, since a much larger clone is one nucleotide away. This chain uses TRBV11-3 with TRBJ1-1; D is undetermined. Germline V gene data show CDR1 as SGHNT and CDR2 as YENEEA. The CDR3 consists of 14 residues. The V end was cut by 4 bases, the J end by 5 bases, with 14 bases between. CDR3 nucleotide sequence: TGTGCCAGCAGCTCCCTAACAGTGGGAACTGAAGCTTTCTTT. It encodes CASSSLTVGTEAFF.

Details on this clonotype: A much more abundant neighbour one base away suggests this may be a read error. V usage is TRBV2 and J usage is TRBJ2-2, with D hard to call. This CDR3 contains 13 residues. Trimming took off 4 bases at V and 7 bases at J, with 10 bases between the two ends. Germline CDR1 and CDR2: SNHLY and FYNNEI. The CDR3 sequence: CASSAPRVGELFF. CDR3 in DNA: TGTGCCAGCAGTGCCCCCCGTGTCGGGGAGCTGTTTTTT.

This clonotype showed up just a few times. V is TRBV12-3 or TRBV12-4 and J is TRBJ2-5; TRBD2 agrees at 9 bases. V lost 1 base to trimming and J lost 1 base; unmatched junction nucleotides: 10. The CDR3 sequence is 18 residues long. The CDR3 region is CASSLVTSGGIPQETQYF. As DNA, the CDR3 is TGTGCCAGCAGTTTAGTGACTAGCGGAGGGATCCCCCAAGAGACCCAGTACTTC.

This clonotype was observed many times. V usage is TRBV19 and J usage is TRBJ2-3; possible D gene TRBD2, 5 bases. V was shortened by 9 bases and J by 5 bases, with 12 bases between the two germline ends. The V gene's germline CDR1 is LNHDA and CDR2 SQIVND (reference sequence). CDR3 length: 12 residues. This CDR3 is CASQLGGDTQYF. CDR3 coding DNA: TGTGCCAGCCAACTTGGAGGAGATACGCAGTATTTT.

This clonotype is medium-sized in the sample. The CDR3 region is CASSEESGSGGELFF. CDR3 in DNA: TGTGCCAGCAGTGAGGAGAGCGGGAGTGGCGGGGAGCTGTTTTTT. The chain combines TRBV6-4 with TRBJ2-2; 8 bases map to TRBD2. After removal of 3 bases from V and 7 bases from J, the junction contained 7 bases not matched to a gene. Germline CDR1 MRHNA, CDR2 SNTAGT. The CDR3 is 15 residues long.

DNA of the CDR3: TGTGCCAGCAGTTACTCGTTGTCGGGGTACCTTTATAGCAATCAGCCCCAGCATTTT. It codes for CASSYSLSGYLYSNQPQHF. The chain carries TRBV6-6 and TRBJ1-5, with D uncertain. V shed 0 bases and J shed 0 bases, with 18 bases lying between them. The germline V gene encodes CDR1 MNHNY and CDR2 SVGAGI (reference sequence). The CDR3 extends over 19 amino acids.

This clonotype is labeled medium-sized. The chain couples TRBV29-1 to TRBJ2-1; TRBD2 aligns across 8 bases. This CDR3 has 14 amino acids. CDR1 SQVTM and CDR2 ANQGSEA come from the germline V gene. V lost 3 bases, J lost 7 bases, and 8 bases stayed unmatched. CDR3: CSVDKGLVNNEQFF. The CDR3 nucleotides read TGCAGCGTTGATAAGGGACTAGTCAATAATGAGCAGTTCTTC.

Sample share makes this clonotype medium-sized (0.01 to 0.1%). The V call is TRBV27, the J call TRBJ2-7, with a weak D call TRBD1 (5 bases). Germline V gene sequence: CDR1 MNHEY, CDR2 SMNVEV (reference sequence). V lost 4 bases and J 0 bases, leaving 16 bases between the germline ends. The CDR3 extends over 16 amino acids. The CDR3 protein is CASSSLLTDSSYEQYF. The CDR3 DNA reads as TGTGCCAGCAGTTCCCTTCTGACAGACTCCTCCTACGAGCAGTACTTC.

This clonotype is medium-sized. The chain joins TRBV30 to TRBJ2-1; D is unclear. Germline assignment: CDR1 GTSNPN and CDR2 SVGIG (reference sequence). V was trimmed by 0 bases and J by 5 bases, leaving 11 bases between them. The CDR3 runs 14 residues. CDR3 region: CAWSVEASNNEQFF. The CDR3, as DNA: TGTGCCTGGAGTGTAGAGGCTAGTAACAATGAGCAGTTCTTC.

This clonotype ranks as medium-sized. V is TRBV18 and J is TRBJ1-1, with D unresolved. Trimming pared 2 bases from V and 0 bases from J, leaving 1 base between. Germline assignment: CDR1 KGHSH and CDR2 LQKENI. The CDR3 runs to 12 residues. The CDR3 DNA sequence: TGTGCCAGCTCACCAATGAACACTGAAGCTTTCTTT. This encodes CASSPMNTEAFF.

This chain connects TRBV12-3 or TRBV12-4 to TRBJ2-5, with D possibly being TRBD2 (5 bases). V lost 10 bases and J lost 5, with 14 bases in between. The CDR3 runs to 12 residues. The CDR3 DNA reads as TGTGCCACCTCCCGGGAAGGGGAGACCCAGTACTTC. It translates to CATSREGETQYF.

This clonotype is categorized as medium-sized. The chain joins TRBV20-1 to TRBJ2-1, with 12 bases matching TRBD2. There are 14 residues in the CDR3. V was clipped by 0 bases and J by 7 bases; unmatched bases: 1. Germline-derived CDR1 and CDR2 are DFQATT and SNEGSKA (reference sequence). CDR3 nucleotides: TGCAGTGCTAGAGATGGACTAGCGGGAAATGAGCAGTTCTTC. This translates into CSARDGLAGNEQFF.

This clonotype is labeled as medium-sized. The chain joins TRBV7-2 to TRBJ2-7; 10 bases match TRBD2. CDR1 SGHTA and CDR2 FQGNSA come from the germline V gene. The CDR3 runs to 15 residues. With 5 bases clipped from V and 1 base from J, the junction kept 5 bases outside the gene matches. CDR3 DNA sequence: TGTGCCAGCAGCGGGAGGACTAGCGGATCCTACGAGCAGTACTTC. The encoded protein is CASSGRTSGSYEQYF.

Within the sample, this clonotype is medium-sized (0.01 to 0.1%). This chain uses TRBV20-1 with TRBJ2-3, with TRBD2 matching over 8 bases. This CDR3 comprises 16 residues. Germline trimming cut 3 bases from V and 1 base from J; bases unmatched to any gene: 9. The germline V gene encodes CDR1 DFQATT and CDR2 SNEGSKA (reference sequence). CDR3 in amino acids: CSARELAEQGTDTQYF. The CDR3 DNA reads as TGCAGTGCTAGGGAACTAGCGGAACAAGGCACAGATACGCAGTATTTT.

The chain uses TRBV20-1 and TRBJ2-5, with TRBD2 matching over 7 bases. This CDR3 has 17 amino acids. V shed 4 bases and J 5 bases; nucleotides not matched to a gene: 19. Germline V CDR1 and CDR2: DFQATT, SNEGSKA (reference sequence). The CDR3 nucleotides read TGCAGTGCTAAGTCTGTGATTCCCGCGGGAGTTGGGGAGACCCAGTACTTC. It codes for CSAKSVIPAGVGETQYF.

By share of the sample, this clonotype is medium-sized. The rearrangement links TRBV24-1 to TRBJ1-2; D ambiguous. Germline lookup yields CDR1 KGHDR and CDR2 SFDVKD. The ends were cut back, 4 bases at V and 6 bases at J, with 11 bases in the middle. The CDR3 covers 13 residues. The CDR3 nucleotides read TGTGCCACCAGTGAGCCCGGGCCTAATGGCTACACCTTC. This gives the protein CATSEPGPNGYTF.

This clonotype qualifies as medium-sized. V is TRBV4-3 and J is TRBJ2-3, with TRBD2 identical over 10 bases. The V and J ends lost 0 bases and 4 bases, in that order; junction bases with no gene match: 10. Germline V gene data show CDR1 as LGHNA and CDR2 as YSLEER. This CDR3 is 18 amino acids long. The CDR3 nucleotides are TGCGCCAGCAGCCAAGAACCTAGCGGGAGTTCAGTTCCAGATACGCAGTATTTT. Amino acid sequence: CASSQEPSGSSVPDTQYF.

This clonotype was detected a few times. V usage is TRBV12-3 or TRBV12-4 and J usage is TRBJ2-4; TRBD1 agrees at 9 bases. The CDR3 totals 20 residues. V was pared by 5 bases and J by 2 bases, with 19 bases of the junction left unmatched. The CDR3 here is CASSGHPGQGGTLTKNIQYF. The CDR3 DNA sequence: TGTGCCAGCAGTGGGCATCCGGGACAGGGAGGTACCCTGACCAAAAACATTCAGTACTTC.

This clonotype is classed as medium-sized. The chain couples TRBV7-9 to TRBJ2-7; D gene unclear. CDR1 SEHNR and CDR2 FQNEAQ come from the germline V gene (reference sequence). The CDR3 is 12 amino acids. V lost 2 bases, J lost 5 bases, and 7 bases lay in between. CDR3 sequence reads: CASSLNTHEQYF. The CDR3 DNA is TGTGCCAGCAGCTTAAATACCCACGAGCAGTACTTC.